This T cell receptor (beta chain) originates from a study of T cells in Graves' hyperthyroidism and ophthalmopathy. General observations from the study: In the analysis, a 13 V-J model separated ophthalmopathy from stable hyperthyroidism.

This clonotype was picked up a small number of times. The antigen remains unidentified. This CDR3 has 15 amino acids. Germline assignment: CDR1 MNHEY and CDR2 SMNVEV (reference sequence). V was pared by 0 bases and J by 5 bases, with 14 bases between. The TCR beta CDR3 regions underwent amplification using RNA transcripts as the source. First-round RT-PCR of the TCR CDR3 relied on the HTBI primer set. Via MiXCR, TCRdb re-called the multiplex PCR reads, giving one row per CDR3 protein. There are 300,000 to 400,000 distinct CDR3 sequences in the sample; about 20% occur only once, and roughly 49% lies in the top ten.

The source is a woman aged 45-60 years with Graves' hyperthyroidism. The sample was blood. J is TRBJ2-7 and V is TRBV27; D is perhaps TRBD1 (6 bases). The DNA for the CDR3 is TGTGCCAGCAGTTTATCCAGGGGCGATACCCACGAGCAGTACTTC. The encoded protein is CASSLSRGDTHEQYF.